Listed below are T cell receptor beta chains from one sample, sequenced in a study of brain metastases from non-small cell lung cancer. Repertoires were generated with immunoSEQ multiplex PCR, while TCRdb's copy carries only in-frame clones and drops some. The data show roughly 8,300 clones, just under 85% seen once. The sequenced material came from primary lung tumor tissue. The receptor source for this set is a donor older than 35 with non-small cell lung cancer. Both conserved end residues are part of each CDR3. A D gene is named only where the DNA matches it firmly. The size field is filled for only some rows; it gives once, few, many or a size class.

clone_size: few; v_call: TRBV6-2/TRBV6-3; d_call: NA; j_call: TRBJ2-7; cdr3_nt: TGTGCCAGCAGTTACTCGTTGGACAGTGCCTACGAGCAGTACTTC; cdr3_aa: CASSYSLDSAYEQYF
clone_size: NA; v_call: TRBV6-5; d_call: TRBD1; j_call: TRBJ1-2; cdr3_nt: TGTGCCAGCAGTATCGGACAGGGGTATCGGTATGGCTACACCTTC; cdr3_aa: CASSIGQGYRYGYTF
clone_size: NA; v_call: TRBV7-8; d_call: NA; j_call: TRBJ1-1; cdr3_nt: TGTGCCAGCAGCTCAAGACAGCGAGGGACTGAAGCTTTCTTT; cdr3_aa: CASSSRQRGTEAFF
clone_size: NA; v_call: TRBV2; d_call: TRBD1; j_call: TRBJ1-2; cdr3_nt: TGTGCCAGCAACCCGACAGGGGGGGGTGGCTACACCTTC; cdr3_aa: CASNPTGGGGYTF
clone_size: NA; v_call: TRBV2; d_call: NA; j_call: TRBJ1-1; cdr3_nt: TGTGCTAGCACTCAAACAGCGATGAACACTGAAGCTTTCTTT; cdr3_aa: CASTQTAMNTEAFF
clone_size: NA; v_call: TRBV28; d_call: NA; j_call: TRBJ1-2; cdr3_nt: TGTGCCAGCAGTTTCCATTGGGGTGGCAGCCCTCAAAACTATGGCTACACCTTC; cdr3_aa: CASSFHWGGSPQNYGYTF
clone_size: few; v_call: TRBV6-6; d_call: TRBD1; j_call: TRBJ2-7; cdr3_nt: TGTGCCAGCAGCCCACAGGGGTACGAGCAGTACTTC; cdr3_aa: CASSPQGYEQYF
clone_size: few; v_call: TRBV7-6; d_call: TRBD2; j_call: TRBJ2-3; cdr3_nt: TGTGCCAGCAGCTTAGAAGCGGGGACCAACACAGATACGCAGTATTTT; cdr3_aa: CASSLEAGTNTDTQYF
clone_size: NA; v_call: TRBV7-2; d_call: NA; j_call: TRBJ1-2; cdr3_nt: TGTGCCAGCAGTTCTGGGGGCGGGCTCGGCTATGGCTACACCTTC; cdr3_aa: CASSSGGGLGYGYTF
clone_size: NA; v_call: TRBV28; d_call: TRBD1; j_call: TRBJ1-5; cdr3_nt: TGTGCCAGCAGTTTATCCGGGACAGGGTCTTCCCTCCAGCATTTT; cdr3_aa: CASSLSGTGSSLQHF
clone_size: NA; v_call: TRBV27; d_call: NA; j_call: TRBJ2-6; cdr3_nt: TGTGCCAGCAGTTCCCTCTGGGGTTCTGGGGCCAACGTCCTGACTTTC; cdr3_aa: CASSSLWGSGANVLTF
clone_size: NA; v_call: TRBV30; d_call: TRBD1; j_call: TRBJ1-1; cdr3_nt: TGTGCCTGGAGTCCCATGGGACAGAGGCAAAATGAAGCTTTCTTT; cdr3_aa: CAWSPMGQRQNEAFF
clone_size: few; v_call: TRBV29-1; d_call: NA; j_call: TRBJ2-7; cdr3_nt: TGCAGCGTTTACCGGGACAACTCCTACGAGCAGTACTTC; cdr3_aa: CSVYRDNSYEQYF
clone_size: NA; v_call: TRBV11-1; d_call: NA; j_call: TRBJ2-3; cdr3_nt: TGTGCCAGCAGCTTAAGGCTGAGAAGGACAGATACGCAGTATTTT; cdr3_aa: CASSLRLRRTDTQYF
clone_size: once; v_call: TRBV29-1; d_call: NA; j_call: TRBJ2-3; cdr3_nt: TGCAGCGTTGAGGAACTTGTAGATACGCAGTATTTT; cdr3_aa: CSVEELVDTQYF
clone_size: NA; v_call: TRBV7-2; d_call: NA; j_call: TRBJ2-1; cdr3_nt: TGTGCCAGCAGCTCCTTACTTAACAATGAGCAGTTCTTC; cdr3_aa: CASSSLLNNEQFF
clone_size: NA; v_call: TRBV3-1/TRBV3-2; d_call: NA; j_call: TRBJ2-5; cdr3_nt: TGTGCCAGCAGCCAGCAAGAGACTCAGTACTTC; cdr3_aa: CASSQQETQYF
clone_size: NA; v_call: TRBV7-9; d_call: TRBD1; j_call: TRBJ1-2; cdr3_nt: TGTGCCAGCAGCTTCAGGGACAGGCTGAACTATGGCTACACCTTC; cdr3_aa: CASSFRDRLNYGYTF
clone_size: once; v_call: TRBV15; d_call: NA; j_call: TRBJ2-7; cdr3_nt: TGTGCCACCAGCAGAGGCCGACGCCAGGGCTCCTACGAGCAGTACTTC; cdr3_aa: CATSRGRRQGSYEQYF
clone_size: NA; v_call: TRBV19; d_call: NA; j_call: TRBJ2-1; cdr3_nt: TGTGCCAGTAGTTCCCAGCGAAATGGCTACAATGAGCAGTTCTTC; cdr3_aa: CASSSQRNGYNEQFF
clone_size: NA; v_call: TRBV28; d_call: NA; j_call: TRBJ1-2; cdr3_nt: TGTGCCAGCAGCCCTGGAGGTGACAGAAGTAACTATGGCTACACCTTC; cdr3_aa: CASSPGGDRSNYGYTF
clone_size: NA; v_call: TRBV19; d_call: TRBD1; j_call: TRBJ1-5; cdr3_nt: TGTGCCAGTAGTTTTGGGACAGGGGGAATTCAGCCCCAGCATTTT; cdr3_aa: CASSFGTGGIQPQHF
clone_size: NA; v_call: TRBV6-2/TRBV6-3; d_call: TRBD1; j_call: TRBJ1-5; cdr3_nt: TGTGCCAGCAGTTACGCTGGACAGGGGCTCAATCAGCCCCAGCATTTT; cdr3_aa: CASSYAGQGLNQPQHF
clone_size: few; v_call: TRBV28; d_call: NA; j_call: TRBJ1-2; cdr3_nt: TGTGCCAGCTTGGTCCGGGCCGGGGATGGCTACACCTTC; cdr3_aa: CASLVRAGDGYTF
clone_size: NA; v_call: TRBV5-1; d_call: TRBD1; j_call: TRBJ1-4; cdr3_nt: TGCGCCAGCAGCGTGGGACAGCGAAATGAAAAATTGTTTTTT; cdr3_aa: CASSVGQRNEKLFF
clone_size: NA; v_call: TRBV11-3; d_call: TRBD1; j_call: TRBJ2-2; cdr3_nt: TGTGCCAGCAGCTTAGATCTACAGGGGAGTAACGGGGAGCTGTTTTTT; cdr3_aa: CASSLDLQGSNGELFF